This T cell receptor (beta chain) stems from a study of long-term antiretroviral therapy in people with HIV. Samples were assayed with immunoSEQ v3.0 at survey level. Produced via immunoSEQ multiplex PCR; TCRdb's table is partial and in-frame only. There are over 15,000 clones in the sample; roughly 73% occur only once, and about 15% lies in the top ten. CDR1 and CDR2 (germline): SQVTM, ANQGSEA. Trimming cost V 6 bases and J 6 bases, with 21 bases left between them. This CDR3 has 14 amino acids. This receptor was taken from a man younger than 40 with HIV. This specimen consisted of unsorted PBMCs, obtained about 2.1 years before starting antiretroviral therapy. The chain combines TRBV29-1 with TRBJ2-7; the D gene could be TRBD1 or TRBD2 (6 bases each). The CDR3 is CSVTVGSGDSEQYF. Written as DNA, the CDR3 is TGCAGCGTGACGGTTGGGTCAGGGGACTCCGAGCAGTACTTC.